The 32 T cell receptor beta chains given below trace back to one sample, sequenced in a study of CD8+ T cells in alopecia areata (dated by TCRdb to 2017 to 2018). The sample's treatment or condition label, in plain terms: oral pan-JAK inhibitor, 5-10 mg twice daily. Libraries were constructed by the immunoSEQ multiplex PCR assay. To provide template for TCR sequencing, every sample had RNA extracted and reverse transcribed into cDNA. TCRdb holds this immuneACCESS table with in-frame rearrangements only. Some clones are missing; in checked studies, unresolved V genes explain under half, and the rest has no known cause. The sample includes about 170,000 clones, with roughly 63% observed a single time. 16% of the sample comes from the top ten. The sequencing used CD4+ T cells sorted from blood, collected between weeks 55 and 65, from a patient treated with tofacitinib. The receptor source for this set is a human donor with alopecia areata.

This clone was observed a few times. The gene calls are TRBV14 and TRBJ2-7; no definite D call. CDR1 and CDR2 from the germline V gene are SGHDN and FVKESK. V dropped 3 bases and J dropped 0 bases, with 0 bases sitting between them. CDR3 length: 11 amino acids. Written as DNA, the CDR3 is TGTGCCAGCAGCCACTCCTACGAGCAGTACTTC. It encodes CASSHSYEQYF.

Regarding this clone: This same CDR3 is encoded by further DNA sequences in the sample. The V call is TRBV5-1, the J call TRBJ2-5; no definite D call. V was shortened by 0 bases and J by 2 bases, with 5 bases between the two germline ends. CDR1 is SGHRS and CDR2 is YFSETQ in the germline V gene. The CDR3 covers 13 residues. CDR3 sequence reads: CASSLALQETQYF. The CDR3 nucleotides read TGCGCCAGCAGCTTGGCTCTACAAGAGACCCAGTACTTC.

V and J are TRBV30 and TRBJ2-1; D gene unclear. The CDR3 runs to 12 residues. CDR1 is GTSNPN, CDR2 SVGIG, per germline (reference sequence). Trimming stripped 3 bases from V and 9 bases from J, with 12 bases between. Here the CDR3 reads CAWSAGHTEQFF. CDR3 bases: TGTGCCTGGAGCGCCGGCCACACTGAGCAGTTCTTC.

This clone was counted at least ten times. The chain couples TRBV7-9 to TRBJ1-2, with a possible D match to TRBD1 (5 bases). Deletions cut 5 bases from V and 8 bases from J, with 18 bases between. CDR1 is SEHNR, CDR2 FQNEAQ, per germline (reference sequence). This CDR3 spans 14 amino acids. The CDR3 here is CASSPQGLGAGYTF. The CDR3 coding sequence is TGTGCCAGCAGCCCGCAGGGATTGGGCGCGGGCTACACCTTC.

The chain has TRBV28 and TRBJ2-5, with D unresolved. V was cut by 8 bases and J by 5 bases, with 18 bases left in between. Germline V gene sequence: CDR1 MDHEN, CDR2 SYDVKM. This CDR3 has 14 amino acids. CDR3 DNA sequence: TGTGCCAGCCGCGAGGACCCAGTCAGGGAGACCCAGTACTTC. Translation: CASREDPVRETQYF.

The chain couples TRBV4-1 to TRBJ2-4; D is ambiguous. The CDR3 extends over 15 amino acids. The ends were cut back, 3 bases at V and 3 bases at J, with 12 bases in the middle. From germline, CDR1 is MGHRA and CDR2 YSYEKL. The CDR3 protein is CASSQPGRVKNIQYF. CDR3 coding DNA: TGCGCCAGCAGCCAGCCCGGAAGGGTCAAAAACATTCAGTACTTC.

This clone was observed a handful of times. The chain links TRBV29-1 to TRBJ2-7, with D maybe TRBD2 (6 bases). Germline assignment: CDR1 SQVTM and CDR2 ANQGSEA. The CDR3 has 13 residues. With 6 bases removed from V and 3 bases from J, the gap between germline ends came to 15 bases. In DNA form, the CDR3 reads TGCAGCGTGGTTCGCGGGGAGCTCTACGAGCAGTACTTC. As protein: CSVVRGELYEQYF.

This clone occurred many times. In DNA, the CDR3 is TGTGCCAGCAGCACCGGAAATGAGCAGTTCTTC. Translating it yields CASSTGNEQFF. The chain joins TRBV7-9 to TRBJ2-1; no clear D gene. The germline CDR1 and CDR2 sequences are SEHNR and FQNEAQ (reference sequence). The CDR3 loop spans 11 amino acids. Trimming shortened V by 5 bases and J by 7 bases, and 6 bases separated the two germline ends.

The V and J genes are TRBV7-9 and TRBJ1-1, with D perhaps matching TRBD1 (5 bases). The germline CDR1 and CDR2 sequences are SEHNR and FQNEAQ (reference sequence). The CDR3 runs to 15 residues. V was shortened by 1 base and J by 5 bases, with 14 bases between the two germline ends. The CDR3 protein is CASSLGAQGKTEAFF. The CDR3 DNA sequence: TGTGCCAGCAGCTTAGGGGCCCAGGGAAAGACTGAAGCTTTCTTT.

This chain links TRBV5-1 with TRBJ1-2; TRBD1 matches 7 bases. The CDR3 loop spans 14 amino acids. J lost 6 bases, V lost 1 base, and 6 bases had no gene match. CDR1 is SGHRS, CDR2 YFSETQ, per germline. The CDR3 DNA follows: TGCGCCAGCAGCTTGAACCAGGGGGAGGATGGCTACACCTTC. The encoded protein is CASSLNQGEDGYTF. The whole variable domain, filled in from reference TRBV5-1 and TRBJ1-2, reads KAGVTQTPRYLIKTRGQQVTLSCSPISGHRSVSWYQQTPGQGLQFLFEYFSETQRNKGNFPGRFSGRQFSNSRSEMNVSTLELGDSALYLCASSLNQGEDGYTFGSGTRLTVV.

A few counts support this clone. This sequence joins TRBV25-1 and TRBJ2-3; TRBD1 matches 8 bases. Germline CDR1 reads MGHDK; CDR2 reads SYGVNS. The CDR3 has 15 residues. V shed 6 bases and J 0 bases; nucleotides not matched to a gene: 5. CDR3 protein: CASRQGVLSTDTQYF. The CDR3 coding sequence is TGTGCCAGCAGACAGGGGGTTCTGAGCACAGATACGCAGTATTTT.

J is TRBJ2-7 and V is TRBV10-3; TRBD2 aligns across 11 bases. The V gene end was trimmed by 4 bases and the J gene end by 4 bases; junction bases not matched to a gene: 3. The germline V gene has CDR1 ENHRY and CDR2 SYGVKD. The CDR3 has 14 amino acids. In DNA form, the CDR3 reads TGTGCCATCAGTGTGGCTAGCGGGGGGTACGAGCAGTACTTC. It yields the protein CAISVASGGYEQYF.

This chain joins TRBV10-3 and TRBJ2-5; D unclear. The CDR3 consists of 14 residues. Germline V CDR1 and CDR2: ENHRY, SYGVKD. The ends were cut back, 9 bases at V and 2 bases at J, with 16 bases in the middle. The CDR3 loop reads CAIRLSAKQETQYF. The CDR3 DNA is TGTGCCATAAGACTCTCAGCTAAACAAGAGACCCAGTACTTC.

The chain couples TRBV5-1 to TRBJ2-2; the match to TRBD2 covers 8 bases. With 0 bases clipped from V and 3 bases from J, the junction kept 4 bases outside the gene matches. Germline V gives CDR1 SGHRS, CDR2 YFSETQ. This CDR3 has 16 amino acids. CDR3: CASSLERGRDTGELFF. Written as DNA, the CDR3 is TGCGCCAGCAGCTTGGAGCGGGGGCGCGACACCGGGGAGCTGTTTTTT.

The CDR3 here is CASSISRGNQPQHF. CDR3 sequence (DNA): TGTGCCAGTAGTATAAGCAGGGGCAATCAGCCCCAGCATTTT. V and J are TRBV19 and TRBJ1-5; D might be TRBD1 (5 bases). The CDR3 has 14 residues. Germline V gene sequence: CDR1 LNHDA, CDR2 SQIVND (reference sequence). Trimming shortened V by 2 bases and J by 2 bases, and 7 bases separated the two germline ends. The complete variable domain, with remaining parts taken from reference TRBV19 and TRBJ1-5, reads DGGITQSPKYLFRKEGQNVTLSCEQNLNHDAMYWYRQDPGQGLRLIYYSQIVNDFQKGDIAEGYSVSREKKESFPLTVTSAQKNPTAFYLCASSISRGNQPQHFGDGTRLSIL.

The chain employs TRBV30 and TRBJ1-4; D gene uncertain. The germline CDR1 and CDR2 sequences are GTSNPN and SVGIG (reference sequence). This CDR3 region has 13 residues. The ends were cut back, 4 bases at V and 5 bases at J, with 11 bases in the middle. As DNA, the CDR3 is TGTGCCTGGAATGGGAGACTGAATGAAAAACTGTTTTTT. Translation: CAWNGRLNEKLFF.

This chain joins TRBV6-5 and TRBJ2-5; D remains unclear. V was trimmed by 5 bases and J by 3 bases, leaving 7 bases between them. The CDR3 covers 12 residues. In germline, CDR1 is MNHEY, CDR2 SVGAGI. CDR3 nucleotides: TGTGCCAGCAGTCACCAGAAAGAGACCCAGTACTTC. It encodes CASSHQKETQYF.

The chain is built from TRBV7-9 and TRBJ2-3; perhaps TRBD1 as D (5 bases). Germline V gene lookup returns CDR1 SEHNR and CDR2 FQNEAQ (reference sequence). The CDR3 runs to 16 residues. Trimming shortened V by 1 base and J by 3 bases, and 14 bases separated the two germline ends. The CDR3 loop reads CASSLGGRQGTDTQYF. CDR3 DNA: TGTGCCAGCAGCTTAGGGGGCAGGCAGGGTACAGATACGCAGTATTTT.

V is TRBV27 and J is TRBJ1-1; D remains unclear. CDR3 length: 13 amino acids. V was clipped by 3 bases and J by 2 bases, with 7 bases between them. Germline V CDR1 and CDR2: MNHEY, SMNVEV (reference sequence). The CDR3 loop is CASSFTGNTEAFF. The CDR3 DNA is TGTGCCAGCAGTTTCACGGGCAACACTGAAGCTTTCTTT.

This clone was recorded at least ten times. The CDR3 DNA reads as TGTGCCAGCATCACGGGACTATCATACGGCACAGATACGCAGTATTTT. This codes for CASITGLSYGTDTQYF. The V and J genes are TRBV6-6 and TRBJ2-3, with 7 bases fitting TRBD2. V dropped 7 bases and J dropped 1; count of bases not matched to a gene: 11. Germline CDR1 reads MNHNY; CDR2 reads SVGAGI (reference sequence). The CDR3 contains 16 residues.

As concerns this clone: The same CDR3 is also encoded by other DNA sequences in this sample. The gene calls are TRBV29-1 and TRBJ2-5; D is unclear. CDR3 size: 12 residues. Germline assignment: CDR1 SQVTM and CDR2 ANQGSEA. The DNA for the CDR3 is TGCAGTGTCGGAAACTACCAAGAGACCCAGTACTTC. It codes for CSVGNYQETQYF.

The chain joins TRBV15 to TRBJ1-2; D perhaps matches TRBD1 (6 bases). Germline CDR1 and CDR2: LNHNV and YYDKDF (reference sequence). The germline V and J ends were trimmed by 0 bases and 2 bases, with 13 bases remaining between them. The CDR3 is 16 amino acids. This chain's CDR3 is CATSRDRQETNYGYTF. As DNA, the CDR3 is TGTGCCACCAGCAGAGATCGACAGGAGACAAACTATGGCTACACCTTC. Based on the CDR3 plus reference TRBV15 and TRBJ1-2, the full variable domain is DAMVIQNPRYQVTQFGKPVTLSCSQTLNHNVMYWYQQKSSQAPKLLFHYYDKDFNNEADTPDNFQSRRPNTSFCFLDIRSPGLGDTAMYLCATSRDRQETNYGYTFGSGTRLTVV.

The CDR3 nucleotides are TGTGCCAGCAGCTTAGCTCGAGGACTAGATCTGATTCTCTACGAGCAGTACTTC. This sequence encodes CASSLARGLDLILYEQYF. This rearrangement joins TRBV7-9 to TRBJ2-7, with TRBD2 matching 7 bases. The germline gives CDR1 SEHNR, CDR2 FQNEAQ (reference sequence). The V gene end was trimmed by 0 bases and the J gene end by 3 bases; junction bases not matched to a gene: 14. The CDR3 runs to 18 residues. The whole variable domain, remainder taken from reference TRBV7-9 and TRBJ2-7, is DTGVSQNPRHKITKRGQNVTFRCDPISEHNRLYWYRQTLGQGPEFLTYFQNEAQLEKSRLLSDRFSAERPKGSFSTLEIQRTEQGDSAMYLCASSLARGLDLILYEQYFGPGTRLTVT.

The rearrangement uses TRBV9 and TRBJ1-1; TRBD1 aligns across 7 bases. Germline V lookup: CDR1 SGDLS, CDR2 YYNGEE. This CDR3 contains 15 residues. J was trimmed by 0 bases and V by 4 bases; bases with no gene match: 6. The CDR3 DNA sequence: TGTGCCAGCAGCATAAGGACAGGAATGAACACTGAAGCTTTCTTT. This sequence encodes CASSIRTGMNTEAFF.

The sample holds a few counts of this clone. The V call is TRBV30, the J call TRBJ1-5; D might be TRBD1 (6 bases). The CDR3 totals 14 residues. The V gene's germline CDR1 is GTSNPN and CDR2 SVGIG (reference sequence). Trimming took off 1 base at V and 3 bases at J, with 10 bases between the two ends. The CDR3 region is CAWSAGQNNQPQHF. The CDR3 DNA is TGTGCCTGGAGTGCGGGACAAAACAATCAGCCCCAGCATTTT.

The V and J genes are TRBV7-8 and TRBJ1-1, with no clear D. Trimming took 0 bases from V and 6 from J, leaving 14 bases between them. The germline CDR1 and CDR2 sequences are SGHVS and FQNEAQ. The CDR3 contains 15 residues. CDR3 DNA sequence: TGTGCCAGCAGCTTAGCCCTCCCTCCGGTGTCTGAAGCTTTCTTT. This translates into CASSLALPPVSEAFF.

V is TRBV5-1 and J is TRBJ1-2; TRBD1 aligns across 9 bases. V shed 4 bases, J shed 6 bases, and the junction held 7 bases outside the gene matches. The germline gives CDR1 SGHRS, CDR2 YFSETQ. The CDR3 length is 14 residues. Here the CDR3 DNA reads TGCGCCAGCAGCCTTCTCGACAGGGGGAATGGCTACACCTTC. Its translation: CASSLLDRGNGYTF.

This chain connects TRBV19 to TRBJ1-5; D perhaps matches TRBD1 (5 bases). The CDR3 is made up of 15 amino acids. Per germline, CDR1 LNHDA and CDR2 SQIVND (reference sequence). Deletions cut 3 bases from V and 1 base from J, with 10 bases between. The CDR3 reads CASSIGGLSNQPQHF. The DNA of the CDR3 is TGTGCCAGTAGTATTGGGGGGTTGAGCAATCAGCCCCAGCATTTT.

The chain carries TRBV29-1 and TRBJ1-2, with 9 bases that match TRBD1. With V trimmed by 4 bases and J by 8 bases, 8 bases remained unmatched. Looked up from germline, CDR1 is SQVTM and CDR2 is ANQGSEA. The CDR3 extends over 13 amino acids. The CDR3 DNA is TGCAGCGTTGCAGTACAGGGGGCTGGGGGCTACACCTTC. Translating gives CSVAVQGAGGYTF.

V usage is TRBV30 and J usage is TRBJ2-5; 7 bases are shared with TRBD2. After removal of 4 bases from V and 1 base from J, the junction contained 6 bases not matched to a gene. This CDR3 is 14 amino acids long. Germline V lookup: CDR1 GTSNPN, CDR2 SVGIG (reference sequence). The CDR3 protein is CAWTRGGSQETQYF. In DNA form, the CDR3 reads TGTGCCTGGACCCGGGGCGGGAGCCAAGAGACCCAGTACTTC.

A single count supports this clone. The chain links TRBV13 to TRBJ2-7, with D tentatively TRBD1 (5 bases). Trimming cost V 4 bases and J 1 base, with 17 bases left between them. The germline CDR1 and CDR2 sequences are PRHDT and FYEKMQ (reference sequence). CDR3 size: 16 residues. CDR3 nucleotides: TGTGCCAGCAGCTATGAAGTCTGGGGCTCGTCCTACGAGCAGTACTTC. Its translation is CASSYEVWGSSYEQYF.

V usage is TRBV30 and J usage is TRBJ2-3, with a tentative D call TRBD1 (5 bases). Germline loops: CDR1 GTSNPN, CDR2 SVGIG (reference sequence). The germline V and J ends were trimmed by 4 bases and 10 bases, with 21 bases remaining between them. This CDR3 comprises 14 residues. CDR3 sequence reads: CAWNPGQGGNAQYF. The CDR3 nucleotides are TGTGCCTGGAATCCAGGCCAGGGCGGAAATGCGCAGTATTTT.